Listed below are T cell receptor beta chains from one sample, sequenced in a study of beta chain features in type 1 diabetes. Assay used: immunoSEQ multiplex PCR; TCRdb lists only in-frame clones, some missing. In the table there are some 250,000 clones, roughly 30% of which are singletons. Source material: central memory CD4+ T cells from blood. The receptors were gathered from a man under 40 in good health. The CDR3 runs from the conserved cysteine through the conserved F or W. A D gene is named only where the DNA matches it firmly. Clone sizes are given selectively: once, few, many, or a class where the clone is expanded.

.	TRBV30	TRBJ2-2	few	TGTGCCTACGGGGGTAGCGGAGGCCCTTTCACCGGGGAGCTGTTTTTT	CAYGGSGGPFTGELFF
.	TRBV7-2	TRBJ2-7	few	TGTGCCAGCAGCTTAGAAAGCTCTGGTAACTACGAGCAGTACTTC	CASSLESSGNYEQYF
TRBD1	TRBV6-6	TRBJ1-2	.	TGTGCCAGCAGGCACCGACAGGGGGTTTACACCTTC	CASRHRQGVYTF
TRBD1	TRBV30	TRBJ2-7	.	TGTGCCTGGGCCCTTCTAGGACAGGCCTACGAGCAGTACTTC	CAWALLGQAYEQYF
.	TRBV5-4	TRBJ2-1	few	TGTGCCAGCAGCTCCCAAAACAATGAGCAGTTCTTC	CASSSQNNEQFF
.	TRBV30	TRBJ1-1	.	TGTGCCTGGAGGAACCAGGGTATGAACACTGAAGCTTTCTTT	CAWRNQGMNTEAFF
TRBD2	TRBV29-1	TRBJ2-5	.	TGCAGCGCCAGAGCGGGGGGGCGGTTTGAGACCCAGTACTTC	CSARAGGRFETQYF
TRBD2	TRBV28	TRBJ2-7	few	TGTGCCAGCAGTTCCCCAGCGGGATGGAAAGAGCAGTACTTC	CASSSPAGWKEQYF
.	TRBV18	TRBJ2-6	few	TGTGCCAGCTCACCAATACAGGGTACCCCCGGGGCCAACGTCCTGACTTTC	CASSPIQGTPGANVLTF
.	TRBV6-5	TRBJ1-6	once	TGTGCCAGCAGTTACGCTCAGGGGTTTTCACCCCTCCACTTT	CASSYAQGFSPLHF
TRBD2	TRBV5-6	TRBJ2-1	few	TGTGCCAGCAGCTTGGTAACCAGCGGGAGACTGTTCTTC	CASSLVTSGRLFF
TRBD1	TRBV28	TRBJ2-7	few	TGTGCCAGCAGTTTAAGAAAAGGGACAGGTCACCCCGAGCAGTACTTC	CASSLRKGTGHPEQYF